This T cell receptor (beta chain) was obtained from a study of blood T cell repertoires in COVID-19 (TCRdb year 2020). A note on the overall study: Collaborator samples came from the United States, Italy and Spain and covered acute and convalescent phases of COVID-19. The material from the prospective study consisted of cDNA or gDNA derived from T cells, B-cell-depleted T cells, or PBMCs. Subjects who had been exposed to COVID-19, were actively infected with it, or had recovered from it provided the deeply sampled blood TCRbeta repertoires that made up the dataset. The repertoires were released in a freely available public database intended as a resource for research on the immune response to SARS-CoV-2. Samples were obtained from the ongoing ImmuneRACE study (first 160 participants) and from 1,254 subjects provided by 6 global collaborators. The sample metadata nearly always contained a de-identified subject ID, COVID-19 status, age in years and sex. Where available, HLA class I and class II types were obtained from metadata supplied by the sample provider rather than from assay-based typing. Results the study describes overall, beyond this receptor: The amount of clinical and demographic metadata varied by source and participant and was provided uncurated.

TCRbeta CDR3 regions were amplified from genomic DNA using the immunoSEQ Assay, a bias-controlled multiplex PCR. Regarding the original processing steps: Nucleated cell counts per sample were estimated from amplification of reference gene primers within the assay. Sequence reads were collapsed and filtered to measure the absolute abundance of every unique TCRbeta CDR3 rearrangement. Productive Simpson clonality was computed per sample as the square root of Simpson's diversity index over productive rearrangements. TCRdb stores this immuneACCESS table with in-frame sequences only. Part of the clones is absent; in the studies checked, under half of the shortfall reflects unresolved V genes, and no reason is known for the rest. D and trimming were read from the DNA, whereas the V and J calls and clone size are those reported in that table. The sample contains about 250,000 clones, around nine tenths of them found a single time. The ten largest clones add up to around 3% of the sample.

Notes on this clone: Its antigen target is currently unknown. No much larger clonotype is one base removed from it; base qualities were not supplied.

Each collaborating institution followed its own protocols to collect whole blood in K2EDTA tubes. Collaborator samples were shipped for TCRbeta analysis as frozen whole blood, isolated PBMCs, or DNA extracted from either sample type. CDR1 and CDR2 are read off the germline V gene as MDHEN and SYDVKM. Cut back by 6 bases and 5 bases, the V and J ends lie 10 bases apart. Spanning cysteine to phenylalanine, the CDR3 consists of 13 amino acids. The sequence is cut down to CDR3 DNA, 39 bases in frame from base 1. The chain joins TRBV28 to TRBJ1-4; a weak D assignment points to TRBD1 (5 bases agree). The source material was peripheral blood. This TCR was recovered from a man aged 18 to 29 with active or convalescent COVID-19. The nucleotides read TGTGCCAGCAGAGACAGATCCAATGAAAAACTGTTTTTT. It is translated as CASRDRSNEKLFF.